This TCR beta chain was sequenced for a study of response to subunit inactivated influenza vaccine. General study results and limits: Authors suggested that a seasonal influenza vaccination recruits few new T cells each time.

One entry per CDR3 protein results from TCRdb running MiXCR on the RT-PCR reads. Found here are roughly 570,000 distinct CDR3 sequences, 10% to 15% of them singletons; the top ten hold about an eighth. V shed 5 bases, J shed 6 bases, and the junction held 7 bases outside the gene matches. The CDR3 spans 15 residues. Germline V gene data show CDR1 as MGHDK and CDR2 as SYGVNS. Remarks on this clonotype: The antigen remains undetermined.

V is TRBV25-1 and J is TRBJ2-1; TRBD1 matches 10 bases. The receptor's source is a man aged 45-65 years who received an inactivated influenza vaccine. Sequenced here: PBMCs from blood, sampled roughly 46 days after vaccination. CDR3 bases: TGTGCCAGCAGTCCAACCCGGGACAGGGGCAATGAGCAGTTCTTC. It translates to CASSPTRDRGNEQFF.